A single T cell receptor (beta chain) is shown here with its context. Its cognate antigen is unknown. This entry comes from a study of cytomegalovirus exposure and HLA in healthy donors. General study points: In a later analysis, CMV-associated beta chains were mostly HLA-associated, it appeared. Highest at DRB1 and lowest at HLA-C, TCR association rates differed among HLA loci in a later analysis. Testing in vitro showed a few CMV-associated chains specific for CMV antigens.

Looked up from germline, CDR1 is SGHVS and CDR2 is FQNEAQ. V gave up 1 base and J gave up 3 bases; unmatched junction bases: 10. This CDR3 contains 17 residues. PCR used 60 Vbeta primers and 13 Jbeta primers. Sequenced by immunoSEQ multiplex PCR; TCRdb stores in-frame clones only, minus some. Altogether about 210,000 clones are present, roughly 80% being singletons, with the ten largest covering about 3%. The specimen was PBMCs. This sequence was found in a man aged 25-40 years in good health and CMV-seronegative. This rearrangement joins TRBV7-8 to TRBJ2-7; 9 bases fit TRBD1. CDR3 in DNA: TGTGCCAGCAGCTTAGGTTTACAGGGGGCGTTCCGCTACGAGCAGTACTTC. Translation: CASSLGLQGAFRYEQYF.